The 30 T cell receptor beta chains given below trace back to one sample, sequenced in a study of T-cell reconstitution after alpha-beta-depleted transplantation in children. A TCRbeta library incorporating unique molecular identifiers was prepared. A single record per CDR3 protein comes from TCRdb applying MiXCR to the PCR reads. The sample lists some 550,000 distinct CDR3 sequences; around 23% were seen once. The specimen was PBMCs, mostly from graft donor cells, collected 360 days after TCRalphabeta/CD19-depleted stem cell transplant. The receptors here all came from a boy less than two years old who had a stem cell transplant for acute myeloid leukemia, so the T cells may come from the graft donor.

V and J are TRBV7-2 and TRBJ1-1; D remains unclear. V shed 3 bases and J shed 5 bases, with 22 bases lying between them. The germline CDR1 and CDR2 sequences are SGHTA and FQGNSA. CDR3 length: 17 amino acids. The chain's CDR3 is CASSFFGILGRVTEAFF. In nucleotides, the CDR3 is TGTGCCAGCAGCTTCTTTGGAATTCTAGGGAGGGTTACTGAAGCTTTCTTT.

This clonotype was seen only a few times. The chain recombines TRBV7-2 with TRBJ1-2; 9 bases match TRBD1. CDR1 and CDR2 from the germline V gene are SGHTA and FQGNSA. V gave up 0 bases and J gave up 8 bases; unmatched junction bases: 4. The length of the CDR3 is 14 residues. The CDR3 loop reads CASSLADRGGGYTF. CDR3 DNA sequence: TGTGCCAGCAGCTTAGCGGACAGGGGAGGCGGCTACACCTTC.

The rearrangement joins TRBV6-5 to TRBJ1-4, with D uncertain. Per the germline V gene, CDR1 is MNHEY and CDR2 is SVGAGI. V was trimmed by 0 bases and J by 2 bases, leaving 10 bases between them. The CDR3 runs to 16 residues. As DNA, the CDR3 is TGTGCCAGCAGTTACTCGCGGACGGCCACTAATGAAAAACTGTTTTTT. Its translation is CASSYSRTATNEKLFF.

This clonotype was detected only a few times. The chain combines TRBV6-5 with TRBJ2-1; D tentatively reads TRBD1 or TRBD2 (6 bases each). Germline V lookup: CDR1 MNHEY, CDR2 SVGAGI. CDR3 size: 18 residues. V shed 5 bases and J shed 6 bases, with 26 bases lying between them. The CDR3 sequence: CASSHYIGGRLRGNEQFF. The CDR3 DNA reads TGTGCCAGCAGTCACTATATAGGGGGGAGATTGCGGGGCAATGAGCAGTTCTTC.

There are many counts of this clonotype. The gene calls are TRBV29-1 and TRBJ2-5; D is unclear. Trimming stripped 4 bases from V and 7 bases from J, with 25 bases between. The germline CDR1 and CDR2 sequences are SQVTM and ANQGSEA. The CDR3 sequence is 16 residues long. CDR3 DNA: TGCAGCGTTGTTGGAGTGGGCAGGATCACGTATGGGACCCAGTACTTC. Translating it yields CSVVGVGRITYGTQYF.

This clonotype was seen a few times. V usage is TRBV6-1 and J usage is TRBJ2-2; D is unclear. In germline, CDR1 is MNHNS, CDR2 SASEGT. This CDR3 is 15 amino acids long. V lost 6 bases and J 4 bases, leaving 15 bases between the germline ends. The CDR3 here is CASRIDWDRTGELFF. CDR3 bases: TGTGCCAGCAGAATCGACTGGGATCGCACCGGGGAGCTGTTTTTT.

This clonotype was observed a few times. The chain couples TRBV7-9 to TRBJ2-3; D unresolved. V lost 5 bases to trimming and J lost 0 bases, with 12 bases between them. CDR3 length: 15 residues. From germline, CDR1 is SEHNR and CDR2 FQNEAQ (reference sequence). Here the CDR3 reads CASSADIPSTDTQYF. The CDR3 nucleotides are TGTGCCAGCAGCGCAGATATCCCTAGCACAGATACGCAGTATTTT.

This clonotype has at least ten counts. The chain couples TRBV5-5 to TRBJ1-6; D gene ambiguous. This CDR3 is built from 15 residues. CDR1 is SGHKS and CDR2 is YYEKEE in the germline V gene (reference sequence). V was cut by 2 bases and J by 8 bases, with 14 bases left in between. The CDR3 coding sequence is TGTGCCAGCAGCTTTCTGACACTCCTGGATTCACCCCTCCACTTT. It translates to CASSFLTLLDSPLHF.

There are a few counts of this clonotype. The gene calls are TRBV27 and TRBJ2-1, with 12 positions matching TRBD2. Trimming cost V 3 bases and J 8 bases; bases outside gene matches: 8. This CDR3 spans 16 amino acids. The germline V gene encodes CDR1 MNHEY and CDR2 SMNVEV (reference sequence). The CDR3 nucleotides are TGTGCCAGCAGTTTTTGGACTAGCGGGGTTCATGATGAGCAGTTCTTC. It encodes CASSFWTSGVHDEQFF.

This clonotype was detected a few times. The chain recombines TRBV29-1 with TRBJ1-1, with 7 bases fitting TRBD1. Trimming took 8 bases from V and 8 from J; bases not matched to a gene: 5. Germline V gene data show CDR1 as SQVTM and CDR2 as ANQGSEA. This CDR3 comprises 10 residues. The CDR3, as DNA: TGCAGCTGCCGGGACAGCGAAGCTTTCTTT. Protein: CSCRDSEAFF. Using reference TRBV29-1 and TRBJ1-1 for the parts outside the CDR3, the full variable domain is SAVISQKPSRDICQRGTSLTIQCQVDSQVTMMFWYRQQPGQSLTLIATANQGSEATYESGFVIDKFPISRPNLTFSTLTVSNMSPEDSSIYLCSCRDSEAFFGQGTRLTVV.

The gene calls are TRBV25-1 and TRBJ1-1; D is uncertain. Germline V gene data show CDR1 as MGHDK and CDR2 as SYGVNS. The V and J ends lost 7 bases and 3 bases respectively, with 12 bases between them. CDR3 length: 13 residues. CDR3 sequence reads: CASIGTLYTEAFF. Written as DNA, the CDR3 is TGTGCCAGCATAGGAACACTCTACACTGAAGCTTTCTTT.

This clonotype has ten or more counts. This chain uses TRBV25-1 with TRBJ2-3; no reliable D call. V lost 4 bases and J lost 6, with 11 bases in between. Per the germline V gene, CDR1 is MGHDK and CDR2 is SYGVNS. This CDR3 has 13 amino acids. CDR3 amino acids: CASSGHMADTQYF. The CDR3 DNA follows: TGTGCCAGCAGTGGTCATATGGCCGATACGCAGTATTTT.

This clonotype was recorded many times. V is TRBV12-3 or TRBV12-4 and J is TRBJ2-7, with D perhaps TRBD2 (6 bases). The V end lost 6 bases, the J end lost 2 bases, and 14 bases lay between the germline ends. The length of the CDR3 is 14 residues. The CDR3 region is CASSPRRGAYEQYF. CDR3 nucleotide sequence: TGTGCCAGCAGCCCCCGGAGGGGCGCCTACGAGCAGTACTTC.

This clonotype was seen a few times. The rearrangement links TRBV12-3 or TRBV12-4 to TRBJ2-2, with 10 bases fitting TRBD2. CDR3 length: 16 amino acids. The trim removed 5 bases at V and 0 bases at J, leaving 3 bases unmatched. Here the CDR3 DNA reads TGTGCCAGCAGTCCTCTAGCGGGGGCGAACACCGGGGAGCTGTTTTTT. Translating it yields CASSPLAGANTGELFF.

This chain's CDR3 is CASSPTSSRYEQYF. As DNA, the CDR3 is TGTGCCAGCAGCCCAACCTCCTCCCGCTACGAGCAGTACTTC. The rearrangement uses TRBV5-5 and TRBJ2-7; D not certain. Germline assignment: CDR1 SGHKS and CDR2 YYEKEE (reference sequence). The V end lost 4 bases, the J end lost 3 bases, and 14 bases lay between the germline ends. CDR3 length equals 14 residues. The full variable domain, with the rest looked up from reference TRBV5-5 and TRBJ2-7, is DAGVTQSPTHLIKTRGQQVTLRCSPISGHKSVSWYQQVLGQGPQFIFQYYEKEERGRGNFPDRFSARQFPNYSSELNVNALLLGDSALYLCASSPTSSRYEQYFGPGTRLTVT.

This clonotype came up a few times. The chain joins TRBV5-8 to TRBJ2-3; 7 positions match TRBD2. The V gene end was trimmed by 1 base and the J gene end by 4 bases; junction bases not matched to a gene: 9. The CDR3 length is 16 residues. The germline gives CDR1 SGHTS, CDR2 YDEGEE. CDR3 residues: CASSLRTSPGADTQYF. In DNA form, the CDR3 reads TGTGCCAGCAGCTTGAGGACTAGTCCAGGAGCAGATACGCAGTATTTT.

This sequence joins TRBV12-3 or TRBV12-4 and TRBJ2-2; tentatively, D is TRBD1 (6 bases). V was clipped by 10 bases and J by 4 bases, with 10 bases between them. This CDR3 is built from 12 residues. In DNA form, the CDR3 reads TGTGCCAACAGACAGGTCACCGGGGAGCTGTTTTTT. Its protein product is CANRQVTGELFF.

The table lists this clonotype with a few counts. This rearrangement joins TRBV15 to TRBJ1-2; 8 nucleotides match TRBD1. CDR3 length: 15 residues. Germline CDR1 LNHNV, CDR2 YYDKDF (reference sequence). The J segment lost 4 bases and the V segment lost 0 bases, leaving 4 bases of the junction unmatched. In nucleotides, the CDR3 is TGTGCCACCAGCAGAGATGACAGGGGAAGCTATGGCTACACCTTC. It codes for CATSRDDRGSYGYTF.

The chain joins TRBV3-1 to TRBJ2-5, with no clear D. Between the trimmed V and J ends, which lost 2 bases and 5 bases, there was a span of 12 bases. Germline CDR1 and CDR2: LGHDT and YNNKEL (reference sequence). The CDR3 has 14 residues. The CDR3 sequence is CASSQMAYGETQYF. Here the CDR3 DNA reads TGTGCCAGCAGCCAAATGGCCTACGGGGAGACCCAGTACTTC.

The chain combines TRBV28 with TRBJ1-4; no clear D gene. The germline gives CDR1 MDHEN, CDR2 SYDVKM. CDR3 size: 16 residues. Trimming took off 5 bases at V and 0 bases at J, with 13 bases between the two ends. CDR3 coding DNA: TGTGCCAGCAGTGCCGCCCGAGGATCAACTAATGAAAAACTGTTTTTT. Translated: CASSAARGSTNEKLFF.

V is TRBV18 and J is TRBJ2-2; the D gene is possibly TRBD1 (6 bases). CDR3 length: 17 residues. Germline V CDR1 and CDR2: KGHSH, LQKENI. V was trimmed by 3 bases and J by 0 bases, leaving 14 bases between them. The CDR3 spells CASSPGVGTPNTGELFF. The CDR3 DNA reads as TGTGCCAGCTCACCGGGTGTAGGGACACCGAACACCGGGGAGCTGTTTTTT. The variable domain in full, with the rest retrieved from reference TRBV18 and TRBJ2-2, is NAGVMQNPRHLVRRRGQEARLRCSPMKGHSHVYWYRQLPEEGLKFMVYLQKENIIDESGMPKERFSAEFPKEGPSILRIQQVVRGDSAAYFCASSPGVGTPNTGELFFGEGSRLTVL.

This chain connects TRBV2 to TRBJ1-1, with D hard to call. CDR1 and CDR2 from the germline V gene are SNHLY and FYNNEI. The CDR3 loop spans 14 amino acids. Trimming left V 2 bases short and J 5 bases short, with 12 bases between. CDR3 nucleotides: TGTGCCAGCAGTGAACCGGGCCAGAGGACTGAAGCTTTCTTT. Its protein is CASSEPGQRTEAFF.

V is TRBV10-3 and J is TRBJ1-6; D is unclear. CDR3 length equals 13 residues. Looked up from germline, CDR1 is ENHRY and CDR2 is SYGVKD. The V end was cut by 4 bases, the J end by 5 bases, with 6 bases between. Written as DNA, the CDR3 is TGTGCCATCAGTGGACGGGATAATTCACCCCTCCACTTT. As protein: CAISGRDNSPLHF.

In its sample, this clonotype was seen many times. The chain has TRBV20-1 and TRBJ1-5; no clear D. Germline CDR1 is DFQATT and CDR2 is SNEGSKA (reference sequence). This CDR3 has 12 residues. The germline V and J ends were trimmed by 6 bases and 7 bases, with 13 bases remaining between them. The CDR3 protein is CSALGRGQPQHF. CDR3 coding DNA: TGCAGTGCGCTAGGACGAGGCCAGCCCCAGCATTTT.

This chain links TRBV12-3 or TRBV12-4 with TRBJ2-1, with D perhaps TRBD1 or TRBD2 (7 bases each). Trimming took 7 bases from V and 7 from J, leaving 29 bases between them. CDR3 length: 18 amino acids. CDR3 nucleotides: TGTGCCAGCACCAGGGGGGGGCCTGCGGGGGATTTAAAGAATGAGCAGTTCTTC. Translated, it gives CASTRGGPAGDLKNEQFF.

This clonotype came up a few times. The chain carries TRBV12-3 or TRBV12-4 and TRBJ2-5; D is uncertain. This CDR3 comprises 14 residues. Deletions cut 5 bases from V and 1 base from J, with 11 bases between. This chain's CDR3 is CASSPHVTQETQYF. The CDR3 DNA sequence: TGTGCCAGCAGTCCCCACGTGACCCAAGAGACCCAGTACTTC.

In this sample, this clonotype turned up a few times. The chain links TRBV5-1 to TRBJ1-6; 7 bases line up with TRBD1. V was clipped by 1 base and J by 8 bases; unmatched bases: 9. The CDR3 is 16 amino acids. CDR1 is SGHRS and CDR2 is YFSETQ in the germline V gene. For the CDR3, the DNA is TGCGCCAGCAGCTTGCCGGAGGGGGCTGGGGATTCACCCCTCCACTTT. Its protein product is CASSLPEGAGDSPLHF.

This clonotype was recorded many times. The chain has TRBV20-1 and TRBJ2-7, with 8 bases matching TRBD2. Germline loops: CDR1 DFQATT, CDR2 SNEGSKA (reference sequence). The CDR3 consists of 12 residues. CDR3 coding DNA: TGTGCCGGGACTAGTAGCGGGTACGAGCAGTACGTC. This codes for CAGTSSGYEQYV.

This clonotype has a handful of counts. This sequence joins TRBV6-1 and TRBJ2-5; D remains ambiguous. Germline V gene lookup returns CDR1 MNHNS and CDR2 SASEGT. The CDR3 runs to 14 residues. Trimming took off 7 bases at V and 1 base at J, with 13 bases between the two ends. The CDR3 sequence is CASNRRSSQETQYF. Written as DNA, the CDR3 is TGTGCCAGCAACAGAAGGAGCTCCCAAGAGACCCAGTACTTC.

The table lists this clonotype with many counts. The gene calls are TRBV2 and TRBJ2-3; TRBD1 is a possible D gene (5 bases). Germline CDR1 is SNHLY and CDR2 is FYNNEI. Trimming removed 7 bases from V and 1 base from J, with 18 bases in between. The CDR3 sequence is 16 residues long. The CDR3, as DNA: TGTGCCAGCAACCGACAGTTTCTAATTCGCACAGATACGCAGTATTTT. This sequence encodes CASNRQFLIRTDTQYF. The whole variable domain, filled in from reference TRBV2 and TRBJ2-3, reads EPEVTQTPSHQVTQMGQEVILRCVPISNHLYFYWYRQILGQKVEFLVSFYNNEISEKSEIFDDQFSVERPDGSNFTLKIRSTKLEDSAMYFCASNRQFLIRTDTQYFGPGTRLTVL.